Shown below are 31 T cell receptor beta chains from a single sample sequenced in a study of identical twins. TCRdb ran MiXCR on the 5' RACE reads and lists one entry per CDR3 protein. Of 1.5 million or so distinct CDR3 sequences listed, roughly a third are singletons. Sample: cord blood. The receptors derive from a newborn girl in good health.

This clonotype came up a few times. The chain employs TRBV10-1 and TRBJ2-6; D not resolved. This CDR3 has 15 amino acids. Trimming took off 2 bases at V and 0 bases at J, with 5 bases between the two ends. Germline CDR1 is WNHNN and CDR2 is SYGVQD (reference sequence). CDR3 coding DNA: TGCGCCAGCAGTGAGGGGAACTCTGGGGCCAACGTCCTGACTTTC. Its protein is CASSEGNSGANVLTF.

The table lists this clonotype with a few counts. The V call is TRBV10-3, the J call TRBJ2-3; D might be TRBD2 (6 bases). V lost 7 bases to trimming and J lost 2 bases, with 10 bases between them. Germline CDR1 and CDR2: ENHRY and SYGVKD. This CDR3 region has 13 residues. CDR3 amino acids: CAITPSATDTQYF. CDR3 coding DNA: TGTGCCATCACCCCTAGCGCCACAGATACGCAGTATTTT.

The DNA of the CDR3 is TGTGCCAGCACACGGACAGGGAGCGGAGATACGCAGTATTTT. Translation: CASTRTGSGDTQYF. This chain connects TRBV12-3 or TRBV12-4 to TRBJ2-3; 8 bases are a match to TRBD1. This CDR3 contains 14 residues. The V gene end was trimmed by 7 bases and the J gene end by 5 bases; junction bases not matched to a gene: 8.

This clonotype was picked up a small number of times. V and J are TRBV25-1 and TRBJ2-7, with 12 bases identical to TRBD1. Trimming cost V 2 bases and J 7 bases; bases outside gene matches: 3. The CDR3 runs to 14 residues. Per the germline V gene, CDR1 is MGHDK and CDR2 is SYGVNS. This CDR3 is CASSEGTGGVEQYF. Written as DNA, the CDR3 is TGTGCCAGCAGTGAAGGGACAGGGGGCGTTGAGCAGTACTTC.

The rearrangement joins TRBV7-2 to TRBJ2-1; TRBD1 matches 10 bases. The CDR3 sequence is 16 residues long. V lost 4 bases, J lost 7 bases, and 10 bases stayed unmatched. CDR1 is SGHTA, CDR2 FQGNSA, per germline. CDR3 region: CASSSRPGQGLNEQFF. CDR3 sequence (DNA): TGTGCCAGCAGCTCGCGACCGGGACAGGGGTTGAATGAGCAGTTCTTC.

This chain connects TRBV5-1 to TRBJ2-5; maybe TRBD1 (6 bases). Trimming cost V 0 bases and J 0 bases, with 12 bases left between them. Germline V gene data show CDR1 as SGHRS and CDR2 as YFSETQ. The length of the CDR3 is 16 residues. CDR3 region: CASSLASGAYQETQYF. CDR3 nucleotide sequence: TGCGCCAGCAGCTTGGCGTCAGGGGCGTACCAAGAGACCCAGTACTTC.

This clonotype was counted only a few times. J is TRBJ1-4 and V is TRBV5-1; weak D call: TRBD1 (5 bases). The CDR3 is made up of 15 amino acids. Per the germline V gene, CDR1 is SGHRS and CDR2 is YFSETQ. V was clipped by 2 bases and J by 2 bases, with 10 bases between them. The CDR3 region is CASSFTGGTNEKLFF. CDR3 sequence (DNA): TGCGCCAGCAGCTTTACAGGAGGCACTAATGAAAAACTGTTTTTT.

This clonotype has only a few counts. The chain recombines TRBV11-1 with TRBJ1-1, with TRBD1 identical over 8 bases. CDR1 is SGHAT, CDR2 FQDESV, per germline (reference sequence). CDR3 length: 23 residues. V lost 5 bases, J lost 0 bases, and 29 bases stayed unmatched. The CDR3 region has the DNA TGTGCCAGCAGCCTAGTCCGGATTCTCCCACTGGACAGGGCAGGCGAAATGAACACTGAAGCTTTCTTT. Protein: CASSLVRILPLDRAGEMNTEAFF.

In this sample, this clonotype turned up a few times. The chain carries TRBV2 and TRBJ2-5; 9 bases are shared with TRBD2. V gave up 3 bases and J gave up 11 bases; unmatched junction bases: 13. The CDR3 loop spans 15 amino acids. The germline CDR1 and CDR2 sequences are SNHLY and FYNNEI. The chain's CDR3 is CASSDAGGSYNEQYF. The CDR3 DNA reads TGTGCCAGCAGTGACGCGGGGGGGTCCTACAATGAGCAGTACTTC.

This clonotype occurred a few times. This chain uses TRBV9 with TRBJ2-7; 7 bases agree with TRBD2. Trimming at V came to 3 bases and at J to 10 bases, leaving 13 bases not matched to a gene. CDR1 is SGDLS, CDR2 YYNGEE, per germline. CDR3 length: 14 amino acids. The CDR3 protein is CASSAPGLPLAQYF. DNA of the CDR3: TGTGCCAGCAGCGCCCCGGGACTACCGTTGGCCCAGTACTTC.

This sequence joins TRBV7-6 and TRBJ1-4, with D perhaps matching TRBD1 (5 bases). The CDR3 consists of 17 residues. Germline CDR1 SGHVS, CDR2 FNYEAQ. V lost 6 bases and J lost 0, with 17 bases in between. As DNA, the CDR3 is TGTGCCAGCAGTCGGTTCGCGGGGCTGGCAACTAATGAAAAACTGTTTTTT. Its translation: CASSRFAGLATNEKLFF.

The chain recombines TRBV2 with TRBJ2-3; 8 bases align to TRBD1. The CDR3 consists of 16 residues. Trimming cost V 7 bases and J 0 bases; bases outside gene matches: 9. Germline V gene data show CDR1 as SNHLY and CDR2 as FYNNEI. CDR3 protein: CASNRQGLPSTDTQYF. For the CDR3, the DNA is TGTGCCAGCAACCGACAGGGGCTACCTAGCACAGATACGCAGTATTTT. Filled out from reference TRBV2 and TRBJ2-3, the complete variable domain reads EPEVTQTPSHQVTQMGQEVILRCVPISNHLYFYWYRQILGQKVEFLVSFYNNEISEKSEIFDDQFSVERPDGSNFTLKIRSTKLEDSAMYFCASNRQGLPSTDTQYFGPGTRLTVL.

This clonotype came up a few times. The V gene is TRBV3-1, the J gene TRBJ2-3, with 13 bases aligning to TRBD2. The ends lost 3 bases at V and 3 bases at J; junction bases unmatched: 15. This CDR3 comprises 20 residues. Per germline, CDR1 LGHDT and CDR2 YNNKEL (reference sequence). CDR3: CASSHQSSGLAGKGTDTQYF. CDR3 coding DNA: TGTGCCAGCAGCCACCAAAGTTCGGGACTAGCGGGGAAAGGGACAGATACGCAGTATTTT.

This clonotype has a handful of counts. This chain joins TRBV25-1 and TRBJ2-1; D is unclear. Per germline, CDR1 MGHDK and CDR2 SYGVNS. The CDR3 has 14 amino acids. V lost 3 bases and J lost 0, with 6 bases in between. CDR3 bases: TGTGCCAGCAGTGACTGGAGCTCCTACAATGAGCAGTTCTTC. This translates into CASSDWSSYNEQFF.

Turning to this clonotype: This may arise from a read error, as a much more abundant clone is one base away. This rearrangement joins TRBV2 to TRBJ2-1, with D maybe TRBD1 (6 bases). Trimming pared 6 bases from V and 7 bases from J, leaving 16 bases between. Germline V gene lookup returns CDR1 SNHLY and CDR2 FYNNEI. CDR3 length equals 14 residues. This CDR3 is CASSTEHQGNEQFF. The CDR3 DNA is TGTGCCAGCAGCACCGAGCATCAGGGGAATGAGCAGTTCTTC.

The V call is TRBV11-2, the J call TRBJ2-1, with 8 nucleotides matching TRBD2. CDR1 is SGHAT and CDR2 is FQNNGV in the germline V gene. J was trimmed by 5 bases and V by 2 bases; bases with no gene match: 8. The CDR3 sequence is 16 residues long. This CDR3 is CASSLQASGSHNEQFF. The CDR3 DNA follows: TGTGCCAGCAGCTTACAGGCTAGCGGGTCCCACAATGAGCAGTTCTTC.

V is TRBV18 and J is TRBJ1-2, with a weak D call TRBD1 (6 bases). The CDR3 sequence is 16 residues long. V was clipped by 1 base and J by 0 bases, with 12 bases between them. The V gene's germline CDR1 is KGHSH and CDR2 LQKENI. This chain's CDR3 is CASSPLDRTTNYGYTF. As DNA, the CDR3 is TGTGCCAGCTCACCACTCGACAGGACAACTAACTATGGCTACACCTTC.

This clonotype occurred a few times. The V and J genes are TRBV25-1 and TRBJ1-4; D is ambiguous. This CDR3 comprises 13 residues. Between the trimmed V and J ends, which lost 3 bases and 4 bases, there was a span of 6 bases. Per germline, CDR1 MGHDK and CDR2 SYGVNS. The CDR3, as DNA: TGTGCCAGCAGTGAGAACGGTAATGAAAAACTGTTTTTT. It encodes CASSENGNEKLFF. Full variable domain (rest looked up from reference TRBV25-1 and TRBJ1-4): EADIYQTPRYLVIGTGKKITLECSQTMGHDKMYWYQQDPGMELHLIHYSYGVNSTEKGDLSSESTVSRIRTEHFPLTLESARPSHTSQYLCASSENGNEKLFFGSGTQLSVL.

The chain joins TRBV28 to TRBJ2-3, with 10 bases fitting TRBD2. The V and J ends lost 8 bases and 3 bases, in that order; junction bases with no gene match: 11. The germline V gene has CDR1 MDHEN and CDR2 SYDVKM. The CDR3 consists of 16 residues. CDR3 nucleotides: TGTGCCAGCGGAACACATAGCGGGAGGCGGACAGATACGCAGTATTTT. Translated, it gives CASGTHSGRRTDTQYF.

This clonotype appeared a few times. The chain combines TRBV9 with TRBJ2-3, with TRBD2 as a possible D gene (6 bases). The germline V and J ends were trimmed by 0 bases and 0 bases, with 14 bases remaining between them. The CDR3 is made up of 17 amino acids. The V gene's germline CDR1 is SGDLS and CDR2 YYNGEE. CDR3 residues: CASSVVGRGVSTDTQYF. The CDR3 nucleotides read TGTGCCAGCAGCGTAGTAGGACGCGGGGTTAGCACAGATACGCAGTATTTT.

CDR3 in DNA: TGTGCCAGCAGCTTACTATTGAGGGACACCTACGAGCAGTACTTC. Translated, it gives CASSLLLRDTYEQYF. The chain uses TRBV7-9 and TRBJ2-5; D might be TRBD1 (6 bases). The J call may be in error: the DNA end matches TRBJ2-7 better. The CDR3 sequence is 15 residues long. From germline, CDR1 is SEHNR and CDR2 FQNEAQ (reference sequence).

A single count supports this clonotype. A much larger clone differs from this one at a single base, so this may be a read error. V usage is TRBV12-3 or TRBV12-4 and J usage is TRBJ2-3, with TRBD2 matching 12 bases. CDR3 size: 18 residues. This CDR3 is CASSFHAGLAGLTVTQYF. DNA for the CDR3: TGTGCCAGCAGTTTTCATGCGGGACTAGCGGGCCTCACAGTTACGCAGTATTTT.

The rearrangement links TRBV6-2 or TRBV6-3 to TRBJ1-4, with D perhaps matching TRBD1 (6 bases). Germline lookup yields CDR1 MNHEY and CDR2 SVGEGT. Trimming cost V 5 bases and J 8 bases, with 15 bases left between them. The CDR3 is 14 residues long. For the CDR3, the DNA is TGTGCCAGCAGTACCGGGACATCGGGGGAAAAACTGTTTTTT. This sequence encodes CASSTGTSGEKLFF.

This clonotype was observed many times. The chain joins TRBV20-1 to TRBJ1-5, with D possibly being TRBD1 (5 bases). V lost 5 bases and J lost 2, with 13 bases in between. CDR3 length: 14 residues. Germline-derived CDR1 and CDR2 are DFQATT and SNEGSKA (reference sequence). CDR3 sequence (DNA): TGCAGTGCTCTCCAGCCACAGGGCAATCAGCCCCAGCATTTT. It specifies CSALQPQGNQPQHF.

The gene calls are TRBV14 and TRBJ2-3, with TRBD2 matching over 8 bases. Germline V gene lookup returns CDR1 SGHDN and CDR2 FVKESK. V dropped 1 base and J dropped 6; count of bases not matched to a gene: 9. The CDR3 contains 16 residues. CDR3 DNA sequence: TGTGCCAGCAGCCAAGCCAGCGGGGGCACAAGGGATACGCAGTATTTT. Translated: CASSQASGGTRDTQYF.

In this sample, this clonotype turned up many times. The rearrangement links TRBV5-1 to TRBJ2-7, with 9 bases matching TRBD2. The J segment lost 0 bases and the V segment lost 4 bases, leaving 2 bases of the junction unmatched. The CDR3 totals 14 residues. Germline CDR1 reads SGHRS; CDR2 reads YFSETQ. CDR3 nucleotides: TGCGCCAGCAGCGGGCGGGGGGGCTCCTACGAGCAGTACTTC. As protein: CASSGRGGSYEQYF. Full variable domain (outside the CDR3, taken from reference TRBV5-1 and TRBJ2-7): KAGVTQTPRYLIKTRGQQVTLSCSPISGHRSVSWYQQTPGQGLQFLFEYFSETQRNKGNFPGRFSGRQFSNSRSEMNVSTLELGDSALYLCASSGRGGSYEQYFGPGTRLTVT.

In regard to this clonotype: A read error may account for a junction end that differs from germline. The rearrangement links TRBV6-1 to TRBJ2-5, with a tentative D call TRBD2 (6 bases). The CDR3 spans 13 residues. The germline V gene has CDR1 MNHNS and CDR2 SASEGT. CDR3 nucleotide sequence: TGTGTCAGCAGTGCGGGACCCTCAGAGACCCAGTACTTC. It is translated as CVSSAGPSETQYF.

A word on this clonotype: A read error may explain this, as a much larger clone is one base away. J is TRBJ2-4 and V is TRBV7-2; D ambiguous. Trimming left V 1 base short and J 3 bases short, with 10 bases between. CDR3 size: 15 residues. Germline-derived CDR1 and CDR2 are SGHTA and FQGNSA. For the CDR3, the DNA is TGTGCCAGCAGCTTAGACTGGATAATCAAAAACATTCAGTACTTC. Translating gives CASSLDWIIKNIQYF.

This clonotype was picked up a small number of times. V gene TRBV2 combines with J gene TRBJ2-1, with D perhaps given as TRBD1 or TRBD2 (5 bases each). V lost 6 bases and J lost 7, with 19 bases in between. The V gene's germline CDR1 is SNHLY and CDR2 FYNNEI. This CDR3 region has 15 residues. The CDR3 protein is CASRARRVEGNEQFF. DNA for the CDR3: TGTGCCAGCAGGGCCCGCAGGGTAGAGGGAAATGAGCAGTTCTTC.

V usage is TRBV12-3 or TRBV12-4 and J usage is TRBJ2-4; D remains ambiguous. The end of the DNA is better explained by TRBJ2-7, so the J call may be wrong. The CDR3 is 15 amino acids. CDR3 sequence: CASSLTSTATYEQYF. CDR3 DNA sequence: TGTGCCAGCAGTTTAACGTCGACGGCCACCTACGAGCAGTACTTC.

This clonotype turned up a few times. CDR3 bases: TGCGCCAGCAGCTTCAGCCTAGCGGGTCGTACAGATACGCAGTATTTT. As protein: CASSFSLAGRTDTQYF. The chain carries TRBV5-1 and TRBJ2-3; 8 nucleotides match TRBD2. In germline, CDR1 is SGHRS, CDR2 YFSETQ. With V trimmed by 2 bases and J by 3 bases, 8 bases remained unmatched. The CDR3 spans 16 residues.